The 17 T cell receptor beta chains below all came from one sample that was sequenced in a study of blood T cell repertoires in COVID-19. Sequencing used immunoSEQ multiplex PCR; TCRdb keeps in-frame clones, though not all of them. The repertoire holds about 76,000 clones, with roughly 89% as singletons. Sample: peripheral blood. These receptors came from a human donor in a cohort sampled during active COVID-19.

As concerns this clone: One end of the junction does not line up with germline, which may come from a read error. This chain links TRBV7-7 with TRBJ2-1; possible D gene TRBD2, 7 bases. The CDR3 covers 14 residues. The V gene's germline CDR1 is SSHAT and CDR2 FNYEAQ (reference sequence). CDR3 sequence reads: CASSLDGGGDEQFF. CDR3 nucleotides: TGTGCTAGCAGCTTAGATGGAGGGGGGGACGAGCAGTTCTTC.

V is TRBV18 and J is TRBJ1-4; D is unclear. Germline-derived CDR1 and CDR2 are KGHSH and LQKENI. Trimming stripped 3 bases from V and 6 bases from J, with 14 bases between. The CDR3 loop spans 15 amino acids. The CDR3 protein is CASSPSKAGDEKLFF. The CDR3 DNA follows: TGTGCCAGCTCACCGAGTAAAGCGGGCGATGAAAAACTGTTTTTT. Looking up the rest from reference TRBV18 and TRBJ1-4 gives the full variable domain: NAGVMQNPRHLVRRRGQEARLRCSPMKGHSHVYWYRQLPEEGLKFMVYLQKENIIDESGMPKERFSAEFPKEGPSILRIQQVVRGDSAAYFCASSPSKAGDEKLFFGSGTQLSVL.

CDR3 residues: CASSPGQGGTGELFF. The DNA for the CDR3 is TGTGCCAGCAGCCCAGGACAGGGGGGCACCGGGGAGCTGTTTTTT. The chain recombines TRBV7-3 with TRBJ2-2; the match to TRBD1 covers 10 bases. The CDR3 is 15 amino acids. From germline, CDR1 is SGHTA and CDR2 FQGTGA. V lost 5 bases, J lost 4 bases, and 4 bases stayed unmatched.

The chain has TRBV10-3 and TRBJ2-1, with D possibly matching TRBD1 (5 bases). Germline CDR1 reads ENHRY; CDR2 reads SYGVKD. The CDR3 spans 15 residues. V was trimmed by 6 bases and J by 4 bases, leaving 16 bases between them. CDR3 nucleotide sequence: TGTGCCATCAGCAAGACAGCCTCCGAATACAATGAGCAGTTCTTC. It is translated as CAISKTASEYNEQFF.

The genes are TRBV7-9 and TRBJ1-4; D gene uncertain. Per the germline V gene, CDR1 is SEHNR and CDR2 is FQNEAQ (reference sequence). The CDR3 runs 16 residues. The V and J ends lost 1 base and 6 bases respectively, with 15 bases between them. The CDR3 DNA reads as TGTGCCAGCAGCTTAGATGGGAATAGCGCCTATGAAAAACTGTTTTTT. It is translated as CASSLDGNSAYEKLFF.

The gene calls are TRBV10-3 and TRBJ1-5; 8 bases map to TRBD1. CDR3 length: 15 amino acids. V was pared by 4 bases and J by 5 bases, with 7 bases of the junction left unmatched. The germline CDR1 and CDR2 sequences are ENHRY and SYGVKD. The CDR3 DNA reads TGTGCCATCAGTGCGGTAGGACAGGGTGATCAGCCCCAGCATTTT. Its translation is CAISAVGQGDQPQHF.

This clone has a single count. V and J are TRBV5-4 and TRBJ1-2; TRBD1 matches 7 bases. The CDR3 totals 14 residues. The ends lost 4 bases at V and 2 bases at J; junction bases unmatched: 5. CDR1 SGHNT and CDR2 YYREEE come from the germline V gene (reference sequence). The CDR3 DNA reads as TGTGCCAGCAGCCCCCCGGGACAGAACTATGGCTACACCTTC. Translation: CASSPPGQNYGYTF.

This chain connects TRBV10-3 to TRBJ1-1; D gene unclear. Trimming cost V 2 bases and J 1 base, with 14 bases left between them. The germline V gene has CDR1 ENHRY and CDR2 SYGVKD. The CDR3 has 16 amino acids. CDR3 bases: TGTGCCATCAGTGAGCACGGCGGGAGTTGGAACACTGAAGCTTTCTTT. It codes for CAISEHGGSWNTEAFF.

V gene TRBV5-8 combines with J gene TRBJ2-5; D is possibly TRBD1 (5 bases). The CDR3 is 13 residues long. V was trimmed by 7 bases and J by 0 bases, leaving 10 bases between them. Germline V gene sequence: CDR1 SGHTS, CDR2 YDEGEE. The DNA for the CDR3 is TGTGCCAGCCGCCAGGGAAACCAAGAGACCCAGTACTTC. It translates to CASRQGNQETQYF. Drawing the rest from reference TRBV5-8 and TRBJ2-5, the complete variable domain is EAGVTQSPTHLIKTRGQQATLRCSPISGHTSVYWYQQALGLGLQFLLWYDEGEERNRGNFPPRFSGRQFPNYSSELNVNALELEDSALYLCASRQGNQETQYFGPGTRLLVL.

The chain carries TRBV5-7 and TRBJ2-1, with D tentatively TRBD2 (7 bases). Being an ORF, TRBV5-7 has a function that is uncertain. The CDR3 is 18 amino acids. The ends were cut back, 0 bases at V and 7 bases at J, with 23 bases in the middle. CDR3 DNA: TGTGCCAGCAGCTTGGGGCCCCCTATAGGGAGGGGGAATAATGAGCAGTTCTTC. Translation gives CASSLGPPIGRGNNEQFF.

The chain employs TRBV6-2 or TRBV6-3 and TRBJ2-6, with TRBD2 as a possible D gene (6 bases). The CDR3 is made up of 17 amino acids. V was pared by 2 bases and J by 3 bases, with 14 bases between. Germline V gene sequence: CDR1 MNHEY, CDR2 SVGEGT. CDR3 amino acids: CASSYEVAVDGANVLTF. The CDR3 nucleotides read TGTGCCAGCAGTTACGAGGTAGCGGTGGATGGGGCCAACGTCCTGACTTTC.

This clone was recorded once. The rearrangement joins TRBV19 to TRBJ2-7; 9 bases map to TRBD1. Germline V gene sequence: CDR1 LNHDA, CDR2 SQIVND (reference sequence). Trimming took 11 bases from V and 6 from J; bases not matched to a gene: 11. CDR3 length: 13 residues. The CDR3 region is CAAMETGGSEQYF. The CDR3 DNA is TGTGCCGCAATGGAGACAGGGGGTAGCGAGCAGTACTTC.

The CDR3 sequence is CASSVTGGDPGELFF. CDR3 nucleotides: TGTGCCAGTAGTGTGACAGGGGGAGATCCCGGGGAGCTGTTTTTT. This chain connects TRBV19 to TRBJ2-2; TRBD1 agrees at 9 bases. The V gene end was trimmed by 5 bases and the J gene end by 6 bases; junction bases not matched to a gene: 7. The CDR3 has 15 amino acids. From germline, CDR1 is LNHDA and CDR2 SQIVND (reference sequence). The complete variable domain, with remaining parts taken from reference TRBV19 and TRBJ2-2, reads DGGITQSPKYLFRKEGQNVTLSCEQNLNHDAMYWYRQDPGQGLRLIYYSQIVNDFQKGDIAEGYSVSREKKESFPLTVTSAQKNPTAFYLCASSVTGGDPGELFFGEGSRLTVL.

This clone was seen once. For the CDR3, the DNA is TGTGCCAGCAGTTCACAGGGCGCGAACGAAAAACTGTTTTTT. Translated, it gives CASSSQGANEKLFF. The chain has TRBV27 and TRBJ1-4; perhaps TRBD1 as D (6 bases). The V end was cut by 4 bases, the J end by 8 bases, with 14 bases between. Germline CDR1 MNHEY, CDR2 SMNVEV (reference sequence). The CDR3 is made up of 14 amino acids.

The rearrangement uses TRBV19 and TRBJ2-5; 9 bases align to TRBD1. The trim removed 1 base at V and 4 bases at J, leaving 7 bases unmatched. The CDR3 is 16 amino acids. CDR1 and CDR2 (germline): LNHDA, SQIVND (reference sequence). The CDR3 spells CASSIGGQGGGETQYF. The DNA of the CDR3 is TGTGCCAGTAGTATAGGGGGACAGGGAGGTGGAGAGACCCAGTACTTC. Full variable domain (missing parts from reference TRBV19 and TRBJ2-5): DGGITQSPKYLFRKEGQNVTLSCEQNLNHDAMYWYRQDPGQGLRLIYYSQIVNDFQKGDIAEGYSVSREKKESFPLTVTSAQKNPTAFYLCASSIGGQGGGETQYFGPGTRLLVL.

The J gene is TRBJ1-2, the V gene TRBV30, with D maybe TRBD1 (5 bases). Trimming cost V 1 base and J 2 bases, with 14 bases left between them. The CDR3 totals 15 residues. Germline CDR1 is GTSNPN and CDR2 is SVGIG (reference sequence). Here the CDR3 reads CAWSGGGGINYGYTF. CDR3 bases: TGTGCCTGGAGTGGCGGGGGGGGAATAAACTATGGCTACACCTTC. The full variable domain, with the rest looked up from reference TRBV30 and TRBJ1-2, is SQTIHQWPATLVQPVGSPLSLECTVEGTSNPNLYWYRQAAGRGLQLLFYSVGIGQISSEVPQNLSASRPQDRQFILSSKKLLLSDSGFYLCAWSGGGGINYGYTFGSGTRLTVV.

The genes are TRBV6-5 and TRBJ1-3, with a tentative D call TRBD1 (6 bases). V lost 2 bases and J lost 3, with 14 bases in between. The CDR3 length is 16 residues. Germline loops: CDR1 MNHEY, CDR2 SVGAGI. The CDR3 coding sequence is TGTGCCAGCAGTTACGGCGGGGGGCCAGATGGAAACACCATATATTTT. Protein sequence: CASSYGGGPDGNTIYF.